This T cell receptor beta chain was sequenced in a study of shared clonotypes between healthy human individuals. Study findings and constraints: Across subsets, estimated richness was generally greater for naive than for memory populations.

The CDR3 is 16 amino acids. Trimming removed 5 bases from V and 0 bases from J, with 15 bases in between. Germline CDR1 reads SEHNR; CDR2 reads FQNEAQ (reference sequence). Nashville, Tennessee was home to all donors, who were Caucasian adults. Into CD45RA+ naive and CD45RA-negative memory subsets, the CD4+ cells were split. On this clone: What it binds is unknown.

Produced via immunoSEQ multiplex PCR; TCRdb's table is partial and in-frame only. This table holds 2 million or so clones, around 95% found once. The chain employs TRBV7-9 and TRBJ2-3; D is perhaps TRBD1 or TRBD2 (6 bases each). The sequencing sample was made of naive CD4+ T cells sorted from blood. Subset specified: CD45RA+ positively selected. The TCR was taken from a man between 18 and 35 years old in good health. The CDR3 here is CASSPSSGASTDTQYF. In DNA form, the CDR3 reads TGTGCCAGCAGCCCCTCCTCGGGGGCTAGCACAGATACGCAGTATTTT.